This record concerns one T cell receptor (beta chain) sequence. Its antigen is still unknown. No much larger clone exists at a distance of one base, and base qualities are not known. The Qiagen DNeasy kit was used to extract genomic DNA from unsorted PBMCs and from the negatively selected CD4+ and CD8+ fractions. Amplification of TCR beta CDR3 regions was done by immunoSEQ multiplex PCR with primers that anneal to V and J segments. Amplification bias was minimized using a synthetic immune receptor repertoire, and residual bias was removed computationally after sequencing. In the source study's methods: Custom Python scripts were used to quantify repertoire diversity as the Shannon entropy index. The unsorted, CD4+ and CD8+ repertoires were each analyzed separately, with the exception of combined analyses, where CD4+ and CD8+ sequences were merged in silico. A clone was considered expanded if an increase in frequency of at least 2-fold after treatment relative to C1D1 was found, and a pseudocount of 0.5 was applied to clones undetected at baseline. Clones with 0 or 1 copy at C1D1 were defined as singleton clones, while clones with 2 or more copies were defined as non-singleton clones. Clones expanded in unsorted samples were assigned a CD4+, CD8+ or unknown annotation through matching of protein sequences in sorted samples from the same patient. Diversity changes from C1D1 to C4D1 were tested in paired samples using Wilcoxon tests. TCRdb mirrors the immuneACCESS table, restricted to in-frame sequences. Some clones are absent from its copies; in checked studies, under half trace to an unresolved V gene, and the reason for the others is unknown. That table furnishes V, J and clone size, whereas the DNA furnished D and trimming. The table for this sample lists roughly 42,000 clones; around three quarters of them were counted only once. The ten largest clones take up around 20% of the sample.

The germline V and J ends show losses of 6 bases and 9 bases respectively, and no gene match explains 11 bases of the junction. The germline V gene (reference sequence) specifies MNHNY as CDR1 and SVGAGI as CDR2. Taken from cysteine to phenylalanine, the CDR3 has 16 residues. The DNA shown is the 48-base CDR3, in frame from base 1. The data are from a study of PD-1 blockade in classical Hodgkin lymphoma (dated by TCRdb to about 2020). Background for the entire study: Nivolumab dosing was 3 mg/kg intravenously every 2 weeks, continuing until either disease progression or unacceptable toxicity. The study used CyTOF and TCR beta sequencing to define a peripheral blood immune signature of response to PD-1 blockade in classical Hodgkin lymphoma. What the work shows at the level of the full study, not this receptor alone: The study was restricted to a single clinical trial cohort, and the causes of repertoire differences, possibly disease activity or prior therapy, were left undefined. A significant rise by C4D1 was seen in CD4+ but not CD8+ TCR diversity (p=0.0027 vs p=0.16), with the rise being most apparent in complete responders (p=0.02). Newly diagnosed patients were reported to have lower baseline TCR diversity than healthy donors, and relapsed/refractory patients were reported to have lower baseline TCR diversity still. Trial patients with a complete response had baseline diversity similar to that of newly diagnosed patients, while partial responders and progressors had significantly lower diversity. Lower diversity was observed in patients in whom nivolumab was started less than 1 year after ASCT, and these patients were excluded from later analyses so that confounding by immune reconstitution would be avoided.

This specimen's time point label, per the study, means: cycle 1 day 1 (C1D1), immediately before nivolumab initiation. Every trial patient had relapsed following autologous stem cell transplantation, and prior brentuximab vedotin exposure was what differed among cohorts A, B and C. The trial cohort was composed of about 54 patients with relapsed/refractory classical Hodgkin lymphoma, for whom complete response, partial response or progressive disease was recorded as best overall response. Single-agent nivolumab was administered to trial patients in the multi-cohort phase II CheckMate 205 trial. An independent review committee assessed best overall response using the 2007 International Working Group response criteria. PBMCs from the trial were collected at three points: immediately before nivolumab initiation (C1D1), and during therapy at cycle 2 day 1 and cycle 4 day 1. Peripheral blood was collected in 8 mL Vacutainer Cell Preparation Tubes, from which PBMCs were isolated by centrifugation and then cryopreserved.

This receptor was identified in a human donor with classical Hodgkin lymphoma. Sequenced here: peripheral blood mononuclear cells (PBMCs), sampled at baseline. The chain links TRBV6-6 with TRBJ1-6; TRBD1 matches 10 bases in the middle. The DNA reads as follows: TGTGCCAGCAGCAGCATTCCGGGACAGGGGTCTTCACCCCTCCACTTT. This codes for CASSSIPGQGSSPLHF.